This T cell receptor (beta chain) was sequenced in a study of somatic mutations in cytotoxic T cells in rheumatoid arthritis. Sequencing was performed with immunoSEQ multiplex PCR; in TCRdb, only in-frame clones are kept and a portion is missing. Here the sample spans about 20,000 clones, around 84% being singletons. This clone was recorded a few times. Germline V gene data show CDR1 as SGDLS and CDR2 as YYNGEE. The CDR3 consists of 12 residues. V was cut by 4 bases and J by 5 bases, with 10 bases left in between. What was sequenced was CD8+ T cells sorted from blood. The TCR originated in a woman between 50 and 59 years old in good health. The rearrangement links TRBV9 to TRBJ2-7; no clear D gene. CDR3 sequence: CASSPGEDEQYF. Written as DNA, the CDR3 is TGTGCCAGCAGCCCCGGTGAAGACGAGCAGTACTTC.